This is a list of T cell receptor beta chains from one sample in a study of OX40 agonist ivuxolimab in advanced cancers. The protocol was immunoSEQ multiplex PCR, while the TCRdb copy is restricted to in-frame clones and leaves out a portion. The sample records around 70,000 clones, around four fifths being singletons. Material: CD4+ or CD8+ T cells sorted from blood, obtained in a trial of the OX40 agonist ivuxolimab. The receptors here all came from an adult with an advanced solid tumor such as melanoma, head and neck, liver or kidney cancer. Both conserved end residues are part of each CDR3. D genes are given only for firm matches. Only some rows state a clone size, as once, few, many or a class for expanded clones.

clone size	D gene	V gene	J gene	CDR3 length	CDR3 protein	CDR3 DNA
NA	TRBD1	TRBV5-4	TRBJ2-2	18	CASRSGTGQTTNTGELFF	TGTGCCAGCAGGTCCGGGACAGGACAAACCACGAACACCGGGGAGCTGTTTTTT
NA	NA	TRBV5-4	TRBJ1-6	14	CASSLPSYNSPLHF	TGTGCCAGCAGCTTGCCCAGCTATAATTCACCCCTCCACTTT
NA	TRBD2	TRBV9	TRBJ2-1	19	CASSVAALAGAFLGNEQFF	TGTGCCAGCAGCGTAGCTGCCCTAGCGGGGGCCTTCTTAGGGAATGAGCAGTTCTTC
NA	NA	TRBV7-8	TRBJ2-2	13	CASSLEGTGELFF	TGTGCCAGCAGCTTGGAGGGGACCGGGGAGCTGTTTTTT
NA	TRBD2	TRBV7-9	TRBJ2-7	14	CASSVSGSGYEQYF	TGTGCCAGCAGCGTTAGCGGGAGTGGTTACGAGCAGTACTTC
NA	NA	TRBV21-1	TRBJ2-1	14	CASSKAKGNNEQFF	TGTGCCAGCAGCAAAGCCAAGGGGAACAATGAGCAGTTCTTC
NA	TRBD2	TRBV9	TRBJ2-2	15	CASSVGGGYTGELFF	TGTGCCAGCAGCGTAGGGGGAGGGTACACCGGGGAGCTGTTTTTT
few	TRBD1	TRBV15	TRBJ1-6	13	CATSGTGDSPLHF	TGTGCCACCAGCGGGACAGGGGATTCACCCCTCCACTTT
NA	NA	TRBV28	TRBJ2-7	13	CASKTGVPYEQYF	TGTGCCAGCAAAACGGGGGTACCCTACGAGCAGTACTTC
NA	TRBD2	TRBV5-1	TRBJ2-7	16	CASSPRGGGGTYEQYF	TGCGCCAGCAGCCCTCGGGGTGGCGGGGGAACCTACGAGCAGTACTTC
NA	TRBD1	TRBV6-1	TRBJ2-5	13	CASSRQGSETQYF	TGTGCCAGCAGTCGACAGGGGAGCGAGACCCAGTACTTC
NA	NA	TRBV7-2	TRBJ1-1	17	CASSLRRGVMLNTEAFF	TGTGCCAGCAGCTTAAGGAGGGGGGTGATGTTAAACACTGAAGCTTTCTTT
NA	TRBD1	TRBV7-9	TRBJ1-3	18	CASSPPRGQVISGNTIYF	TGTGCCAGCAGCCCCCCCCGCGGACAGGTTATCTCTGGAAACACCATATATTTT
NA	NA	TRBV7-3	TRBJ2-2	16	CASSLTGGLNTGELFF	TGTGCCAGCAGCTTAACGGGAGGCTTGAACACCGGGGAGCTGTTTTTT
once	TRBD2	TRBV7-9	TRBJ2-7	17	CASSFFLAGPTSYEQYF	TGTGCCAGCAGCTTCTTTCTAGCGGGTCCGACCTCCTACGAGCAGTACTTC
NA	TRBD1	TRBV28	TRBJ1-2	12	CASSLGQGGYTF	TGTGCCAGCAGCTTAGGACAGGGGGGCTACACCTTC
NA	NA	TRBV6-1	TRBJ1-5	11	CASSDVEPQHF	TGTGCCAGCAGTGACGTGGAGCCCCAGCATTTT
NA	NA	TRBV6-4	TRBJ2-3	14	CASSDSRDTDTQYF	TGTGCCAGCAGTGACTCCAGGGACACAGATACGCAGTATTTT
NA	TRBD2	TRBV5-4	TRBJ2-1	15	CASTAGTSAYNEQFF	TGTGCCAGCACCGCCGGGACTAGCGCCTACAATGAGCAGTTCTTC
NA	TRBD2	TRBV5-4	TRBJ2-1	15	CASSLGLAGVGEQFF	TGTGCCAGCAGCTTGGGACTAGCGGGAGTGGGTGAGCAGTTCTTC
NA	NA	TRBV5-4	TRBJ1-2	15	CASSLGVRPNYGYTF	TGTGCCAGCAGCTTGGGGGTCCGCCCAAACTATGGCTACACCTTC
NA	TRBD2	TRBV28	TRBJ2-1	15	CASSVLLAGVNEQFF	TGTGCCAGCAGCGTCCTACTAGCGGGAGTTAATGAGCAGTTCTTC